The clone carrying this TCR beta chain has at least ten counts. Its antigen is not identified. The data were obtained in a study of CD8 T cells in ankylosing spondylitis. Study-level results: A CD8+ phenotype characterized the disease-linked clones, which were relatively rare in peripheral blood. One TCR beta motif, made up of fewer than 10 highly homologous variants, appeared characteristic of ankylosing spondylitis blood. In synovial fluid and blood from reactive arthritis, some motif variants were previously reported. Reportedly, significant enrichment of disease-linked clones occurred in matched ankylosing spondylitis synovial fluid.

Quantitative 5'-RACE with molecular barcodes generated TCR beta libraries. MiXCR, applied by TCRdb to the 5' RACE reads, yields one record per CDR3 protein. Of under 450,000 distinct CDR3 sequences in the sample, under 20% are singletons; the top ten hold 0.85% to 1.3%. The TCR sequence derives from a male donor with ankylosing spondylitis. Sequenced material: blood, either unsorted or a sorted T cell fraction (not recorded which).

The DNA for the CDR3 is TGTGCCAGCAGGCCTTTTGCGGGCGGGAGGTTCCGTTCTTCCTACAATGAGCAGTTCTTC. Translated, it gives CASRPFAGGRFRSSYNEQFF. The chain uses TRBV28 and TRBJ2-1, with 8 bases aligning to TRBD2. The germline V gene encodes CDR1 MDHEN and CDR2 SYDVKM. The CDR3 sequence is 20 residues long. The V gene end was trimmed by 6 bases and the J gene end by 1 base; junction bases not matched to a gene: 20.